This TCR beta chain was profiled in a study of blood T cells in healthy people across ages. Looking at the study overall: Roughly one uniquely barcoded beta molecule per two T cells was captured. Overall study findings and caveats: Significant beta diversity loss was already apparent by age around 40, declining roughly linearly. TCR beta diversity was tightly associated with the proportion of naive T cells.

Each donor was a healthy Caucasian individual from Russia, aged roughly 6 to 95. The ends lost 6 bases at V and 7 bases at J; junction bases unmatched: 3. The germline V gene encodes CDR1 MNHEY and CDR2 SMNVEV (reference sequence). The CDR3 is 12 residues long. Concerning this clonotype itself: Its antigen is currently unknown. Just one base apart from a much larger clone, this may be a read error.

Combining a sample-barcoded 5' primer with a J-beta primer mix, a second PCR ran for roughly 6 to 11 cycles. TCRdb re-derived calls from the 5' RACE reads in MiXCR, one entry per CDR3 protein. The sample yields more than 1.4 million distinct CDR3 sequences, around two fifths seen once. The chain couples TRBV27 to TRBJ1-2; TRBD1 agrees at 9 bases. Specimen: blood. This sequence originates from a woman under 30 in good health. CDR3 sequence (DNA): TGTGCCAGCAGACAGGGGGCTTGTGGCTACACCTTC. Its translation: CASRQGACGYTF.